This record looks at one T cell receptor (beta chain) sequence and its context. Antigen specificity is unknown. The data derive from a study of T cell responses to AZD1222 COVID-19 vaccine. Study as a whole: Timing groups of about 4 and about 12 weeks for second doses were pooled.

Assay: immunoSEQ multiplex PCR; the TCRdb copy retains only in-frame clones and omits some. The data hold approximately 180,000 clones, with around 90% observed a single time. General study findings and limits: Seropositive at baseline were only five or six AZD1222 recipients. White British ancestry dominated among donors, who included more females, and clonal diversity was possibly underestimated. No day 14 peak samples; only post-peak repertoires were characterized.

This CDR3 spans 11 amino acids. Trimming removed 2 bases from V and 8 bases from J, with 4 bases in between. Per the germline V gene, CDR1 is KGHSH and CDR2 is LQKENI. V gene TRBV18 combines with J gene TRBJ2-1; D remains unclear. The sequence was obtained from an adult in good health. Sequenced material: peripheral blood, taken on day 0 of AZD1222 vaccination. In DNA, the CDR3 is TGTGCCAGCTCACCAAGGGATGAGCAGTTCTTC. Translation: CASSPRDEQFF.